This T cell receptor (beta chain) was sequenced during a study of vaccination and CD4 T cells after COVID-19. At the Johns Hopkins FTIC core, DNA taken from cultured CD4+ T cells was sequenced by way of the Oncomine TCR Beta short-read assay. The template was genomic DNA from cultured CD4+ T cells. MiXCR, run by TCRdb on the PCR reads, gives a single entry per CDR3 protein. The data contain roughly 16,000 distinct CDR3 sequences, 72% of them singletons. Stated treatment: approximately 10-day PBMC culture with coronavirus spike peptide pools or control peptides (ViraFEST assay). This CDR3 contains 15 residues. Trimming removed 7 bases at V and 0 bases at J, with 16 bases between. Looked up from germline, CDR1 is DFQATT and CDR2 is SNEGSKA (reference sequence). With respect to this clonotype: Its antigen is as yet unknown.

The chain uses TRBV20-1 and TRBJ2-4, with a possible D match to TRBD2 (6 bases). Sequenced material: CD4+ T cells from blood, cultured in vitro. The clonotype originates from a human donor who had recovered from COVID-19. In DNA form, the CDR3 reads TGCAGTGTTAACCGGGACTTACTAGCCAAAAACATTCAGTACTTC. Translated, it gives CSVNRDLLAKNIQYF.